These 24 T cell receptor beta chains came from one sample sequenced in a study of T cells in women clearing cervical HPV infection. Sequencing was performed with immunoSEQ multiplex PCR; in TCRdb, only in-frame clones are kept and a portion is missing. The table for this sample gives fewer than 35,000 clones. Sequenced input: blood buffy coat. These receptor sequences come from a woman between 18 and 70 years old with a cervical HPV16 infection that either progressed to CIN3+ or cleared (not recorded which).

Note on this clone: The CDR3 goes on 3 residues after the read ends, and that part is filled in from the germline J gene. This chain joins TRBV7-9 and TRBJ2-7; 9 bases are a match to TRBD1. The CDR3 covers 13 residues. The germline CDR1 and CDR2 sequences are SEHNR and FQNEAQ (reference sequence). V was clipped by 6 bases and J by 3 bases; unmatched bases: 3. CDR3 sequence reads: CASRGQGLYEQYF. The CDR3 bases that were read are TGTGCCAGCAGGGGACAGGGCCTCTACGAG.

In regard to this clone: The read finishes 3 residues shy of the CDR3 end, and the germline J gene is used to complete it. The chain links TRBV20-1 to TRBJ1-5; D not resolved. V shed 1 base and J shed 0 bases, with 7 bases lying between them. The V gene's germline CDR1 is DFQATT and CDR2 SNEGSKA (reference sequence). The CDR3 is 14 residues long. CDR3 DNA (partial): TGCAGTGCTAGAGCGGAGGGTAGCAATCAGCCC. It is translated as CSARAEGSNQP. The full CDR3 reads CSARAEGSNQPQHF.

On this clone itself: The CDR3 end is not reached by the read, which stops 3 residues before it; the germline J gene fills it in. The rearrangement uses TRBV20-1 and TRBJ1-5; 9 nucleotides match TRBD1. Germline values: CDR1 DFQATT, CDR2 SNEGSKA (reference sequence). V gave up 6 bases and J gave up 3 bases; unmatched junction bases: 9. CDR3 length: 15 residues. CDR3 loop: CSAKSGTGNNQPQHF. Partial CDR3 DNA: TGCAGTGCCAAATCCGGGACAGGGAACAATCAGCCC.

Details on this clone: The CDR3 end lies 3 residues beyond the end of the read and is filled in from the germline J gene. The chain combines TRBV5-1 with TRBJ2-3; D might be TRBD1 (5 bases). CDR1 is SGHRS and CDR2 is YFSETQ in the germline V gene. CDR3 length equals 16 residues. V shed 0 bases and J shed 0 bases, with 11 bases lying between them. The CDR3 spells CASSLGQGPSTDTQYF. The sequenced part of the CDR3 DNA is TGCGCCAGCAGCTTGGGGCAGGGCCCTAGCACAGATACG.

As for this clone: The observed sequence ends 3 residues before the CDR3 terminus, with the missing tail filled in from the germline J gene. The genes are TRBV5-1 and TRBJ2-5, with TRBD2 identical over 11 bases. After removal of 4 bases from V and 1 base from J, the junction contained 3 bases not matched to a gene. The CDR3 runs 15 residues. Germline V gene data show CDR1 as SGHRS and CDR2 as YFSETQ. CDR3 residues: CASSKTSGVQETQYF. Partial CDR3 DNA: TGCGCCAGCAGCAAGACTAGCGGGGTCCAAGAGACC.

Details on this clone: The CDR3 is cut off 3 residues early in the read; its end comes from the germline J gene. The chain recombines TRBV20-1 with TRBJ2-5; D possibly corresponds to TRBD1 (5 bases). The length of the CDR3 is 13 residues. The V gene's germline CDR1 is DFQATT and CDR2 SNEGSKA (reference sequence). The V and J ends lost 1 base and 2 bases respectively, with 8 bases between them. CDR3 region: CSARGQLQETQYF. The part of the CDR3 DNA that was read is TGCAGTGCTAGAGGACAGCTGCAAGAGACC.

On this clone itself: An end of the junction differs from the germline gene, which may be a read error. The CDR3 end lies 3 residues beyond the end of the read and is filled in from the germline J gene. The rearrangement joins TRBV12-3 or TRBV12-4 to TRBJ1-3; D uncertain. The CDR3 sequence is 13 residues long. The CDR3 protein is CAIPVDSGNTIYF. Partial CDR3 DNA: TGTGCCATCCCAGTGGACTCTGGAAACACA.

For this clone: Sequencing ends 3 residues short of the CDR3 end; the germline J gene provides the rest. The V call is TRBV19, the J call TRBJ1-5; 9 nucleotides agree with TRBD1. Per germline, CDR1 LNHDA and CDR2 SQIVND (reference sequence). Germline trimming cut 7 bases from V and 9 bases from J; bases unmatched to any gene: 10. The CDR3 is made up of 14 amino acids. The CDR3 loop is CASTDRGFVGPQHF. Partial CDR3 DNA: TGTGCCAGTACGGACAGGGGCTTCGTAGGGCCC.

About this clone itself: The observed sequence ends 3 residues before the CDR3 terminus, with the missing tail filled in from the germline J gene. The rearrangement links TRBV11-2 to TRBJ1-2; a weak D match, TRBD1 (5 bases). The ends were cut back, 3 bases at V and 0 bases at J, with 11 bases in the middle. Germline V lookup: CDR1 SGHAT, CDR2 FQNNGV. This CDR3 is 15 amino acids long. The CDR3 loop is CASSFNRGSNYGYTF. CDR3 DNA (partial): TGTGCCAGCAGCTTTAACCGGGGGTCTAACTATGGC. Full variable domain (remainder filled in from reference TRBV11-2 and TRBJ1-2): EAGVAQSPRYKIIEKRQSVAFWCNPISGHATLYWYQQILGQGPKLLIQFQNNGVVDDSQLPKDRFSAERLKGVDSTLKIQPAKLEDSAVYLCASSFNRGSNYGYTFGSGTRLTVV.

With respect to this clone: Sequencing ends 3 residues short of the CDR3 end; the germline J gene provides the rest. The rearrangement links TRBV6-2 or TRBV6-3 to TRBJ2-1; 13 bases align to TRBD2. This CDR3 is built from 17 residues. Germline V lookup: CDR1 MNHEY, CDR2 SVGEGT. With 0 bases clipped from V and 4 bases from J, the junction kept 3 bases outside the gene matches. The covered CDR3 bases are TGTGCCAGCAGTTACTCCGGGACTAGCGGGGTTTACAATGAG. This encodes CASSYSGTSGVYNE. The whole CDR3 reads CASSYSGTSGVYNEQFF.

The CDR3 here is CSAPDRLETQYF. The sequenced CDR3 bases are TGCAGTGCTCCGGACAGGCTAGAGACC. V and J are TRBV20-1 and TRBJ2-5; 7 bases are a match to TRBD1. The read is 3 residues too short to cover the CDR3 end, so that end is filled in from the germline J gene. Germline V gene sequence: CDR1 DFQATT, CDR2 SNEGSKA (reference sequence). V lost 5 bases, J lost 4 bases, and 4 bases stayed unmatched. The CDR3 has 12 residues.

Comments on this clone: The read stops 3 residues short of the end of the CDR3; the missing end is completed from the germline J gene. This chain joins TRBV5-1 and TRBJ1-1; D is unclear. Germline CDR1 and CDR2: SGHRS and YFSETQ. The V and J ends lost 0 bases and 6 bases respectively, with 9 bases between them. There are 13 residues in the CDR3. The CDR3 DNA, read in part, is TGCGCCAGCAGCTTGGCCAGCACAGCTGAA. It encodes CASSLASTAE. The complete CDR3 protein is CASSLASTAEAFF.

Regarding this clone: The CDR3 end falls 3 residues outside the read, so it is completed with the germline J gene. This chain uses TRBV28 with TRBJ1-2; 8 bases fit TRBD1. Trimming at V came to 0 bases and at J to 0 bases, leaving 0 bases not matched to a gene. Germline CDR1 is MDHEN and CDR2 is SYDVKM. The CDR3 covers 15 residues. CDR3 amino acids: CASSLWTGANYGYTF. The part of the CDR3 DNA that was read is TGTGCCAGCAGTTTATGGACAGGGGCTAACTATGGC.

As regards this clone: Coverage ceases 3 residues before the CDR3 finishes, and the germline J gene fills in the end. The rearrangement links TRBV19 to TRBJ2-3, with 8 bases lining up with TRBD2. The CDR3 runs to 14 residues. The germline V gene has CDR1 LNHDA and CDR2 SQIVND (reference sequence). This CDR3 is CASSPGGNQETQYF. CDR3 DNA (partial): TGTGCCAGTAGTCCGGGGGGGAACCAAGAGACG.

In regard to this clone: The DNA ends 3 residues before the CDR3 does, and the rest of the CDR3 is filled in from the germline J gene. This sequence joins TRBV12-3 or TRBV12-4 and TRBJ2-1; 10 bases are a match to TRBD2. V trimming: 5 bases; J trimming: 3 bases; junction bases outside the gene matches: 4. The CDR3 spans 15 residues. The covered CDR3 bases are TGTGCCAGCAGTCAGCGGGGGGGTTTCTACAATGAG. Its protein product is CASSQRGGFYNE. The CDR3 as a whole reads CASSQRGGFYNEQFF.

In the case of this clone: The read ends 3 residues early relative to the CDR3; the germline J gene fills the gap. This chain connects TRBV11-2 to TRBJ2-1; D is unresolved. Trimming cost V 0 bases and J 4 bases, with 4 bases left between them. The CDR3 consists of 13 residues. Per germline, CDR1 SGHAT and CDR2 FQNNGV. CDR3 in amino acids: CASSLEQYNEQFF. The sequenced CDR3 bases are TGTGCCAGCAGCTTAGAACAGTACAATGAG.

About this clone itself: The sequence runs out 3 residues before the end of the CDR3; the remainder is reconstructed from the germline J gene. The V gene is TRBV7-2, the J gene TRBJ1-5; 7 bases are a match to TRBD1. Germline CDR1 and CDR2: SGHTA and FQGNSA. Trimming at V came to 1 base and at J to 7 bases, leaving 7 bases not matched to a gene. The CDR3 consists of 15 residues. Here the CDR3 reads CASSLGGQLEQPQHF. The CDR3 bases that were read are TGTGCCAGCAGCTTAGGGGGACAGTTGGAGCAGCCC.

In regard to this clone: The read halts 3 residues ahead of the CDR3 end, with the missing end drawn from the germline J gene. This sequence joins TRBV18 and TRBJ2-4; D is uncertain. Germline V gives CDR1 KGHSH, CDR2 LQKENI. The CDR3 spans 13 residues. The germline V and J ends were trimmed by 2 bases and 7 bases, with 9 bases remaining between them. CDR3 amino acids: CASSPDITNIQYF. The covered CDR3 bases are TGTGCCAGCTCACCAGACATAACGAACATT.

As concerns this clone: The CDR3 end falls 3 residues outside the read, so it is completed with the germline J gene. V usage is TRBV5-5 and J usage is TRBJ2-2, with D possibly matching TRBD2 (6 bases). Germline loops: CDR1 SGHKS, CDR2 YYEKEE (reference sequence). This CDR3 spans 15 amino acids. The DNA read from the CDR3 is TGTGCCAGCAGCTGGCGGGGAGCTGGGGCCAACGTG. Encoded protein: CASSWRGAGANV. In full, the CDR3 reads CASSWRGAGANVLFF.

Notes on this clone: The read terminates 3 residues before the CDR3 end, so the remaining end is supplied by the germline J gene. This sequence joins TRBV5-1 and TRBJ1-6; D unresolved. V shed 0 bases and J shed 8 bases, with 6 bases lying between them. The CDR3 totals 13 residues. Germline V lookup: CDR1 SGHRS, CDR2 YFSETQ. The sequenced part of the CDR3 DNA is TGCGCCAGCAGCTTGGACCAGTATTCACCC. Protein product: CASSLDQYSP. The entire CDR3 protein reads CASSLDQYSPLHF.

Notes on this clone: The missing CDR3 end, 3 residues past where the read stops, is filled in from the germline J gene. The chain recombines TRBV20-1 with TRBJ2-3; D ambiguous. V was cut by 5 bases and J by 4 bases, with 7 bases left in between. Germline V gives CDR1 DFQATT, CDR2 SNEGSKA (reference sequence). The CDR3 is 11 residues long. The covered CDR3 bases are TGCAGTGCTTCTACCGCAGATACG. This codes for CSASTADT. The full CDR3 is CSASTADTQYF.

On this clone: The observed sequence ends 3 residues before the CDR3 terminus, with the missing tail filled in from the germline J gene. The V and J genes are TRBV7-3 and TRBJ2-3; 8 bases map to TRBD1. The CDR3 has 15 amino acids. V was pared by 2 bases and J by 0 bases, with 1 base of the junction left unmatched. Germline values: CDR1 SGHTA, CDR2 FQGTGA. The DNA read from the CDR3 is TGTGCCAGCAGCTTATGGGACAGGAGCACAGATACG. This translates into CASSLWDRSTDT. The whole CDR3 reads CASSLWDRSTDTQYF.

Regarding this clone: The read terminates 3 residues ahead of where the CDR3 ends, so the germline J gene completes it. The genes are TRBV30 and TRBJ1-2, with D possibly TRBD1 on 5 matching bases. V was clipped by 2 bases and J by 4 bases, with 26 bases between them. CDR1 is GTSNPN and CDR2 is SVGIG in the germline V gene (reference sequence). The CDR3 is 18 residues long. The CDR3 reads CAWSNPYGRDRSSYGYTF. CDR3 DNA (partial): TGTGCCTGGAGTAATCCTTATGGCAGGGATAGGTCTTCCTATGGC.

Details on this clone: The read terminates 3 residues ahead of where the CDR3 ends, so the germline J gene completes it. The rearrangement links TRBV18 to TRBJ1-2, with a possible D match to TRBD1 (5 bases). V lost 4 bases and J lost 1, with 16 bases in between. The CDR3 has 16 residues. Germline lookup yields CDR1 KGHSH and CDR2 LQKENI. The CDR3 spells CASSRTRQNLNYGYTF. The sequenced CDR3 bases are TGTGCCAGCTCACGTACTCGACAGAACCTTAACTATGGC.